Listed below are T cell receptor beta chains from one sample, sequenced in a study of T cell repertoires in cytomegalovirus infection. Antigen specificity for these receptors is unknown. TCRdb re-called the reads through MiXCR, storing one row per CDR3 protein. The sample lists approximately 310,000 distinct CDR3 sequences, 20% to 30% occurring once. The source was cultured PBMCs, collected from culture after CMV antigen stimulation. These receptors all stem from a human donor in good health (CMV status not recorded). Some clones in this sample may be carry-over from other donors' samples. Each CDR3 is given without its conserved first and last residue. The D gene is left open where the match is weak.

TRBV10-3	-	AISKQGGGSSTDTQY
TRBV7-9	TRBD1	ASSFGTGKGQPQH
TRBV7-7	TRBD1	ASSAGTGSSGNTIY
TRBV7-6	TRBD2	ASSPWGLAGTYNEQF
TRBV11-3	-	ASQVGSLYNEQF
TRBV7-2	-	ASSLTVSPLH
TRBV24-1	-	ATSDFVGRVHEQF
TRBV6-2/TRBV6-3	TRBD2	ASRRTSGDNEQF
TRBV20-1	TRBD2	SARLAGSTDTQY
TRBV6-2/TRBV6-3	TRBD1	AGYRGRNSPLH
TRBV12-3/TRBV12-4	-	ASSGSGDTQY
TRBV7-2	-	ASTIGGAVRTDTQY
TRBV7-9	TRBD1	ASGKQGLGQETQY
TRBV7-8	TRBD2	ASSQPLATNTGELF
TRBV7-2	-	ASSLGTVSGNTIY
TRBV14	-	ASSPRAGNTEAF
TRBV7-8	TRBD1	ASSEGQGRYNEQF
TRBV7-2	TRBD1	ASSPQGAWGNQPQH
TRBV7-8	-	ASREAAYSNQPQH
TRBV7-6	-	ASSLKGDEQY
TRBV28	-	ASSFYNEQY
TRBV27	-	ASSPLRPYNEQF
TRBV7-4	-	ASSLLRGTNTEAF
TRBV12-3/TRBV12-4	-	ASNPVGGNTEAF
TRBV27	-	ASSFGVGEQY
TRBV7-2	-	ASSLDLQATFVNTIY
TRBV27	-	ASSSSGTSYGYT
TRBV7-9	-	ASSSHNTVQLF
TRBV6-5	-	ASSHAPDPYNEQF
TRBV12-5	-	ASDWIRQETQY
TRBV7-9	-	ASSSHGGRDYGYT
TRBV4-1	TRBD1	ASSLAGQGTGELF
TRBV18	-	ASSPGRNEKLF
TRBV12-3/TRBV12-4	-	ASGQGNQETQY
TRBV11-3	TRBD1	ASSPNGQDEQF
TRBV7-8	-	ASSLVVGDTQY
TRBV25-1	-	ASMGVEGYGYT
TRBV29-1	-	SVEDDRYGYT
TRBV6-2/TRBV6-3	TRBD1	ASTPGTGGFGELF
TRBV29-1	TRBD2	SAKGLAGDEQF
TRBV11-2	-	ASNPNKGPAYGYT
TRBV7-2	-	ASRRASRWTGELF
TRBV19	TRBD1	ASRPPLSTGMYEQY
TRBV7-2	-	ASSFERRVTDTQY
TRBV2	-	ASGNSGAKYEQF
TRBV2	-	ASSQDRPNQPQH
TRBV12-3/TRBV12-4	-	ASKEGGNSPLH
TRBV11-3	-	ASSFRTNTDTQY
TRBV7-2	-	ASSGFSVRDTQY
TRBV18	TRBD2	ASSPPASGGPDTQY
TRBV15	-	ATSRDHVRGEKLF
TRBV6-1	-	ASRRSVSSYNEQF
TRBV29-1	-	SVRQAGSGANVLT